This T cell receptor (beta chain) was identified in a study of beta chain features in type 1 diabetes. The study, taken as a whole, reports: Shorter TCRB CDR3s, moderately but significantly so, were found in Type 1 diabetes patients in all four CD4+ subsets.

Purity of each sorted population was above 95%. Germline lookup yields CDR1 LNHDA and CDR2 SQIVND (reference sequence). V lost 3 bases and J lost 3, with 11 bases in between. The CDR3 totals 14 residues. About this clone itself: Its antigen is currently unknown.

cDNA synthesis used the whole RNA isolate, giving expressed TCRB sequences. TCRdb's table, derived via immunoSEQ multiplex PCR, lists solely in-frame clones and lacks some. Of 130,000 or so clones in the sample, about 10% are singletons; the top ten hold 0.6% to 0.9%. Sequencing used central memory CD4+ T cells from blood. The clonotype comes from a man aged 25 to 45 with type 1 diabetes. The chain employs TRBV19 and TRBJ1-2; D is perhaps TRBD1 (5 bases). The CDR3 DNA reads TGTGCCAGTAGTATTCAAGGGGCGGACTATGGCTACACCTTC. Its protein product is CASSIQGADYGYTF.